Presented here are 28 T cell receptor beta chains from one specimen sequenced in a study of T-cell reconstitution after alpha-beta-depleted transplantation in children. A library of TCRbeta sequences, prepared with unique molecular identifiers, was generated. In TCRdb, the PCR reads were re-called with MiXCR into one record per CDR3 protein. The table lists some 110,000 distinct CDR3 sequences, about a tenth of them singletons. Sequences were derived from PBMCs, sampled before TCRalphabeta/CD19-depleted stem cell transplant. Source of these receptors: a boy aged 2 to 10 with acute lymphoblastic leukemia, due to receive a stem cell transplant.

The rearrangement uses TRBV7-2 and TRBJ2-3, with no clear D. Germline V gives CDR1 SGHTA, CDR2 FQGNSA. The CDR3 totals 13 residues. Trimming left V 4 bases short and J 3 bases short, with 8 bases between. The CDR3 reads CASSSPATDTQYF. In DNA, the CDR3 is TGTGCCAGCAGCTCCCCGGCGACAGATACGCAGTATTTT.

This clonotype showed up many times. The chain links TRBV5-1 to TRBJ1-1; D may be TRBD1 (5 bases). Germline values: CDR1 SGHRS, CDR2 YFSETQ. V lost 2 bases, J lost 3 bases, and 11 bases lay in between. This CDR3 has 14 amino acids. Written as DNA, the CDR3 is TGCGCCAGCAGCTTTGGGGGACGGGACACTGAAGCTTTCTTT. Amino acid sequence: CASSFGGRDTEAFF.

A few counts support this clonotype. This chain uses TRBV24-1 with TRBJ1-6; 10 nucleotides match TRBD1. V trimming: 3 bases; J trimming: 10 bases; junction bases outside the gene matches: 5. CDR3 size: 15 residues. CDR1 KGHDR and CDR2 SFDVKD come from the germline V gene. The CDR3 bases are TGTGCCACCAGTGATGGGGGACAGGGGAGGTCACCCCTCCACTTT. Translating it yields CATSDGGQGRSPLHF.

The rearrangement links TRBV18 to TRBJ2-5; D remains unclear. This CDR3 is built from 14 residues. V lost 0 bases, J lost 4 bases, and 9 bases lay in between. Germline V gene lookup returns CDR1 KGHSH and CDR2 LQKENI. The CDR3 region is CASSPPNRGETQYF. The DNA for the CDR3 is TGTGCCAGCTCACCACCGAATCGAGGAGAGACCCAGTACTTC.

The sample holds many counts of this clonotype. This sequence joins TRBV11-2 and TRBJ2-1, with 7 bases lining up with TRBD2. Germline CDR1 and CDR2: SGHAT and FQNNGV. Trimming at V came to 3 bases and at J to 9 bases, leaving 8 bases not matched to a gene. This CDR3 spans 14 amino acids. The CDR3 spells CASSLASGQGEQFF. For the CDR3, the DNA is TGTGCCAGCAGCTTGGCTAGCGGTCAAGGTGAGCAGTTCTTC.

This clonotype was counted at least ten times. The genes are TRBV20-1 and TRBJ2-7; D is perhaps TRBD2 (5 bases). The CDR3 length is 11 residues. Germline CDR1 DFQATT, CDR2 SNEGSKA (reference sequence). Trimming removed 5 bases from V and 4 bases from J, with 9 bases in between. The CDR3 is CSAFRGYEQYF. The CDR3 nucleotides are TGCAGTGCTTTTCGGGGTTACGAGCAGTACTTC.

This clonotype was recorded many times. The chain links TRBV7-3 to TRBJ2-3; D is ambiguous. Trimming removed 3 bases at V and 0 bases at J, with 7 bases between. Germline loops: CDR1 SGHTA, CDR2 FQGTGA. The CDR3 is 14 residues long. Here the CDR3 DNA reads TGTGCCAGCAGCTTCAGGCCTAGCACAGATACGCAGTATTTT. It specifies CASSFRPSTDTQYF.

In this sample, this clonotype turned up a few times. J is TRBJ2-3 and V is TRBV20-1; 12 nucleotides line up with TRBD2. This CDR3 comprises 17 residues. Germline V gene data show CDR1 as DFQATT and CDR2 as SNEGSKA (reference sequence). Losses at the gene ends were 5 bases for V and 1 base for J; bases not matched to a gene: 10. The CDR3 reads CSAHGLAGRLGTDTQYF. The DNA for the CDR3 is TGCAGTGCTCACGGACTAGCGGGAAGACTCGGCACAGATACGCAGTATTTT.

This clonotype was counted at least ten times. This chain joins TRBV5-1 and TRBJ2-2, with 11 bases lining up with TRBD2. V dropped 8 bases and J dropped 2; count of bases not matched to a gene: 2. Per germline, CDR1 SGHRS and CDR2 YFSETQ. The CDR3 totals 14 residues. CDR3 amino acids: CARRLAGNTGELFF. The CDR3 DNA reads TGCGCCAGAAGACTAGCGGGAAACACCGGGGAGCTGTTTTTT.

This clonotype appeared many times. This rearrangement joins TRBV11-2 to TRBJ2-3; TRBD1 is a possible D gene (6 bases). This CDR3 has 13 amino acids. Germline V gene data show CDR1 as SGHAT and CDR2 as FQNNGV. Trimming removed 0 bases at V and 11 bases at J, with 12 bases between. The CDR3 nucleotides are TGTGCCAGCAGCTTAGAGGTCAGGGGAAGGCAGTATTTT. Its translation is CASSLEVRGRQYF. Full variable domain (missing parts from reference TRBV11-2 and TRBJ2-3): EAGVAQSPRYKIIEKRQSVAFWCNPISGHATLYWYQQILGQGPKLLIQFQNNGVVDDSQLPKDRFSAERLKGVDSTLKIQPAKLEDSAVYLCASSLEVRGRQYFGPGTRLTVL.

There are many counts of this clonotype. The genes are TRBV18 and TRBJ2-7; D is perhaps TRBD2 (5 bases). V dropped 3 bases and J dropped 5 bases, with 17 bases sitting between them. The CDR3 covers 15 residues. Germline assignment: CDR1 KGHSH and CDR2 LQKENI. This CDR3 is CASSPQAGWRNEQYF. In DNA form, the CDR3 reads TGTGCCAGCTCACCGCAGGCGGGCTGGAGGAACGAGCAGTACTTC.

The chain uses TRBV29-1 and TRBJ2-1; 8 nucleotides match TRBD2. V trimming: 8 bases; J trimming: 3 bases; junction bases outside the gene matches: 3. The CDR3 totals 12 residues. The germline gives CDR1 SQVTM, CDR2 ANQGSEA. The CDR3, as DNA: TGCAGCCTAACTAGCGGCTACAATGAGCAGTTCTTC. Encoded protein: CSLTSGYNEQFF.

This clonotype turned up a few times. This rearrangement joins TRBV19 to TRBJ1-1, with D unresolved. Germline CDR1 reads LNHDA; CDR2 reads SQIVND (reference sequence). This CDR3 region has 14 residues. The ends were cut back, 3 bases at V and 4 bases at J, with 12 bases in the middle. The chain's CDR3 is CASSIPDPGTEAFF. CDR3 nucleotide sequence: TGTGCCAGTAGTATCCCGGACCCAGGCACTGAAGCTTTCTTT.

This clonotype showed up just a few times. This chain joins TRBV29-1 and TRBJ2-3, with D uncertain. The CDR3 contains 11 residues. Germline CDR1 SQVTM, CDR2 ANQGSEA. With 8 bases removed from V and 6 bases from J, the gap between germline ends came to 12 bases. The CDR3 sequence: CSHLLGDTQYF. As DNA, the CDR3 is TGCAGCCACCTCCTCGGGGATACGCAGTATTTT.

The V and J genes are TRBV30 and TRBJ2-2, with 7 bases lining up with TRBD1. The germline gives CDR1 GTSNPN, CDR2 SVGIG (reference sequence). The ends lost 6 bases at V and 1 base at J; junction bases unmatched: 5. The CDR3 totals 14 residues. CDR3 loop: CACLGQVNTGELFF. CDR3 bases: TGTGCCTGCTTAGGACAGGTGAACACCGGGGAGCTGTTTTTT.

As for this clonotype: This clone may be a read error of a much larger clone one base away. The chain recombines TRBV5-1 with TRBJ2-5, with TRBD2 identical over 9 bases. The CDR3 is 18 residues long. Germline V gene sequence: CDR1 SGHRS, CDR2 YFSETQ. CDR3 bases: TGCGCCAGCACCGCCTTGGGTAGCGGGAGAGGAGGGTCAGAGACCGAGTACTTC. Translated, it gives CASTALGSGRGGSETEYF. The full variable domain, in which reference TRBV5-1 and TRBJ2-5 provide the parts outside the CDR3, is KAGVTQTPRYLIKTRGQQVTLSCSPISGHRSVSWYQQTPGQGLQFLFEYFSETQRNKGNFPGRFSGRQFSNSRSEMNVSTLELGDSALYLCASTALGSGRGGSETEYFGPGTRLLVL.

The V gene is TRBV7-2, the J gene TRBJ1-1; D remains unclear. Germline values: CDR1 SGHTA, CDR2 FQGNSA. The length of the CDR3 is 15 residues. The ends were cut back, 3 bases at V and 4 bases at J, with 15 bases in the middle. CDR3 region: CASSLGSRLTTEAFF. The CDR3 region has the DNA TGTGCCAGCAGCTTGGGGTCGAGGTTGACCACTGAAGCTTTCTTT.

The rearrangement links TRBV5-1 to TRBJ2-7, with D tentatively TRBD2 (5 bases). CDR1 SGHRS and CDR2 YFSETQ come from the germline V gene. V was clipped by 0 bases and J by 0 bases, with 7 bases between them. The CDR3 is made up of 14 amino acids. CDR3 nucleotides: TGCGCCAGCAGCTTGGCGGCGGGCTCCTACGAGCAGTACTTC. Translating gives CASSLAAGSYEQYF.

The chain combines TRBV3-1 with TRBJ1-1; no firm D call. This CDR3 region has 16 residues. Trimming left V 1 base short and J 3 bases short, with 15 bases between. Germline lookup yields CDR1 LGHDT and CDR2 YNNKEL (reference sequence). This CDR3 is CASSQADWNSHTEAFF. CDR3 DNA sequence: TGTGCCAGCAGCCAAGCAGACTGGAACAGCCACACTGAAGCTTTCTTT. Full variable domain (outside the CDR3, taken from reference TRBV3-1 and TRBJ1-1): DTAVSQTPKYLVTQMGNDKSIKCEQNLGHDTMYWYKQDSKKFLKIMFSYNNKELIINETVPNRFSPKSPDKAHLNLHINSLELGDSAVYFCASSQADWNSHTEAFFGQGTRLTVV.

V and J are TRBV5-1 and TRBJ2-1, with D perhaps matching TRBD1 (6 bases). CDR1 is SGHRS, CDR2 YFSETQ, per germline. Trimming removed 8 bases at V and 0 bases at J, with 15 bases between. CDR3 length equals 15 residues. CDR3 sequence reads: CASTKQGYSYNEQFF. CDR3 bases: TGCGCCAGTACTAAACAGGGTTACTCCTACAATGAGCAGTTCTTC.

J is TRBJ2-1 and V is TRBV20-1; 14 bases agree with TRBD2. The trim removed 0 bases at V and 0 bases at J, leaving 4 bases unmatched. The CDR3 runs to 18 residues. CDR1 DFQATT and CDR2 SNEGSKA come from the germline V gene (reference sequence). CDR3 sequence (DNA): TGCAGTGCTAGAGATCTCGGGACTAGCGGGGGCTCCTACAATGAGCAGTTCTTC. This sequence encodes CSARDLGTSGGSYNEQFF.

This chain uses TRBV5-6 with TRBJ2-3; weak D call: TRBD1 (5 bases). V lost 1 base, J lost 2 bases, and 17 bases lay in between. The length of the CDR3 is 17 residues. CDR1 is SGHDT and CDR2 is YYEEEE in the germline V gene. The CDR3 DNA reads as TGTGCCAGCAGCTTGCCCCCCCCCAGGACAAACACAGATACGCAGTATTTT. This translates into CASSLPPPRTNTDTQYF.

This clonotype was found a few times. The chain couples TRBV5-1 to TRBJ2-1; D not certain. CDR3 length equals 15 residues. V dropped 4 bases and J dropped 8 bases, with 19 bases sitting between them. Germline CDR1 is SGHRS and CDR2 is YFSETQ. The CDR3 sequence is CASSDLMAGIDEQFF. In DNA, the CDR3 is TGCGCCAGCAGCGACCTCATGGCAGGTATCGATGAGCAGTTCTTC.

The chain employs TRBV7-6 and TRBJ2-5, with TRBD2 matching 9 bases. The CDR3 covers 17 residues. The V and J ends lost 5 bases and 3 bases, in that order; junction bases with no gene match: 13. Germline loops: CDR1 SGHVS, CDR2 FNYEAQ. CDR3: CASSSEGFLAGKETQYF. The CDR3 DNA reads TGTGCCAGCAGCAGCGAGGGTTTCCTAGCGGGAAAAGAGACCCAGTACTTC.

Ten or more counts support this clonotype. V is TRBV20-1 and J is TRBJ2-1, with TRBD2 identical over 9 bases. Germline CDR1 DFQATT, CDR2 SNEGSKA (reference sequence). The CDR3 totals 15 residues. V shed 2 bases, J shed 3 bases, and the junction held 5 bases outside the gene matches. The CDR3 DNA reads TGCAGTGCTAGATCGCTAGCGGGGTACTACAATGAGCAGTTCTTC. It translates to CSARSLAGYYNEQFF.

This clonotype was counted at least ten times. This chain links TRBV12-3 or TRBV12-4 with TRBJ2-1; tentative D call: TRBD2 (5 bases). Trimming removed 6 bases at V and 0 bases at J, with 12 bases between. CDR3 length: 15 residues. CDR3 sequence reads: CASRTDSSSYNEQFF. The CDR3 coding sequence is TGTGCCAGCAGGACGGACTCGAGCTCCTACAATGAGCAGTTCTTC.

V gene TRBV5-1 combines with J gene TRBJ2-1; TRBD2 matches 8 bases. V shed 2 bases, J shed 6 bases, and the junction held 7 bases outside the gene matches. From germline, CDR1 is SGHRS and CDR2 YFSETQ. The CDR3 covers 15 residues. CDR3 sequence reads: CASSFWSGGPNEQFF. The CDR3, as DNA: TGCGCCAGCAGCTTCTGGTCGGGAGGGCCCAATGAGCAGTTCTTC.

There are many counts of this clonotype. This chain uses TRBV5-5 with TRBJ1-5, with no clear D. Looked up from germline, CDR1 is SGHKS and CDR2 is YYEKEE (reference sequence). V dropped 0 bases and J dropped 0 bases, with 10 bases sitting between them. This CDR3 spans 16 amino acids. For the CDR3, the DNA is TGTGCCAGCAGCTTGGTAGGAGACTATAGCAATCAGCCCCAGCATTTT. As protein: CASSLVGDYSNQPQHF.